The clone carrying this TCR beta chain appeared once. What it binds is unknown. Its ends do not fully match the called genes, so a read error is possible. Within the sample, other DNA sequences also encode this same CDR3. Samples came from healthy bone marrow donors. These data come from a study of cytomegalovirus exposure and HLA in healthy donors. Looking at the study overall: Around 78 million unique TCR sequences came from HLA-typed donors in an early release. Study-wide results and caveats: In a later analysis, parvovirus B19, influenza, CMV and Epstein-Barr virus appeared linked to several top co-occurrence clusters.

PCR primers comprised 60 Vbeta and 13 Jbeta primers. Profiling relied on immunoSEQ multiplex PCR, and the TCRdb table lists in-frame clones only, not all of them. The sample has about 180,000 clones; 75% to 85% are singletons. Germline values: CDR1 LNHDA, CDR2 SQIVND (reference sequence). This CDR3 contains 16 residues. This chain connects TRBV19 to TRBJ2-7; TRBD1 matches at 8 bases. This sequence was found in a girl aged 2-15 years in good health and CMV-seropositive. Material: PBMCs. The chain's CDR3 is CASSPPDRGFYHEQYF. CDR3 DNA sequence: TGCGCCAGTAGTCCCCCCGACAGGGGTTTCTACCACGAGCAGTACTTC.